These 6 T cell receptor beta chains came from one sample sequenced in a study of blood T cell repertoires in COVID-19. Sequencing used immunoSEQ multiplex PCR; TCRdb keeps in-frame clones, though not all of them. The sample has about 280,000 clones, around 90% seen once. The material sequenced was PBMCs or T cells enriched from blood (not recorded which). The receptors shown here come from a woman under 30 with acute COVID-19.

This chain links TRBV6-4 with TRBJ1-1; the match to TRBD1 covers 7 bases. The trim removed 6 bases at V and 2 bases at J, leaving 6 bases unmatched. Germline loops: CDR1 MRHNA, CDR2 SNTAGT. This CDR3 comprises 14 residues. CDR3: CASSPNRGNTEAFF. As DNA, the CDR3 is TGTGCCAGCAGCCCAAACAGGGGCAACACTGAAGCTTTCTTT.

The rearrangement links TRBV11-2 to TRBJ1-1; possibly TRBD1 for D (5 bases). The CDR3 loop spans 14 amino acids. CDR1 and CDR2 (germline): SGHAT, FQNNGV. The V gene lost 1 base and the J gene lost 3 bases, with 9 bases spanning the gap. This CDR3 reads CASSLGQTDTEAFF. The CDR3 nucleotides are TGTGCCAGCAGCTTAGGACAGACGGACACTGAAGCTTTCTTT.

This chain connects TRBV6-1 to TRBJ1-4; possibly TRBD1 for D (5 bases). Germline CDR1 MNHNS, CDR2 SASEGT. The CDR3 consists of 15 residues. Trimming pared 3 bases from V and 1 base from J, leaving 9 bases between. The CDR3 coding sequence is TGTGCCAGCAGTGATCAGGGCGGAACTAATGAAAAACTGTTTTTT. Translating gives CASSDQGGTNEKLFF.

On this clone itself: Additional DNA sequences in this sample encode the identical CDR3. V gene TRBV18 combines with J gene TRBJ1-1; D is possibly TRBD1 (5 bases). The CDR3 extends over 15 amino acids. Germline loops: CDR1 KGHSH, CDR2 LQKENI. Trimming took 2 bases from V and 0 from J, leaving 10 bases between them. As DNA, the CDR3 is TGTGCCAGCTCACCAAGGGCAGGGCTGAACACTGAAGCTTTCTTT. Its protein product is CASSPRAGLNTEAFF.

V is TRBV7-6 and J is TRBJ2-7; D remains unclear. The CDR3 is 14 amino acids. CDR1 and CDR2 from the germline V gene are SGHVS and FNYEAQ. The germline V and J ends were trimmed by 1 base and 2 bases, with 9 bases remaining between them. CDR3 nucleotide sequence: TGTGCCAGCAGCTTAGACGGTCAGGCCTACGAGCAGTACTTC. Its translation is CASSLDGQAYEQYF.

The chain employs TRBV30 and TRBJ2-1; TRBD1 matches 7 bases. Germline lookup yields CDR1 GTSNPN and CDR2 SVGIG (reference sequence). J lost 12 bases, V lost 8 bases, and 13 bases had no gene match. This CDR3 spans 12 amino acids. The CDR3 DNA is TGTGCCACCAAATCAGGGGGAGTAAGGCAGTTCTTC. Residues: CATKSGGVRQFF.